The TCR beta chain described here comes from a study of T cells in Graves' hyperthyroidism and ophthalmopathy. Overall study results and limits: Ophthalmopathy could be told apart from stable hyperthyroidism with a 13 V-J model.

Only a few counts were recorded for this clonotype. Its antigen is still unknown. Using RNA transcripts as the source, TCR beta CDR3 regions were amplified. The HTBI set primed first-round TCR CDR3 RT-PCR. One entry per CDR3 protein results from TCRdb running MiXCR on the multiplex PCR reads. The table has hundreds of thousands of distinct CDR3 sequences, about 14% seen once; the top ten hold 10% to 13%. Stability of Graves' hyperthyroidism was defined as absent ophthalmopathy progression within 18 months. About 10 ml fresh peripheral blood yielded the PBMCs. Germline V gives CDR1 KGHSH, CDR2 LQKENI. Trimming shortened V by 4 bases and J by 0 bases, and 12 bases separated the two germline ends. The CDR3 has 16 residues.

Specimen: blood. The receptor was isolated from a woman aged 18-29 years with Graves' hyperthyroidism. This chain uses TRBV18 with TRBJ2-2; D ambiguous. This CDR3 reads CASSLSPIANTGELFF. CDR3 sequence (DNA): TGTGCCAGCTCACTGAGTCCGATTGCGAACACCGGGGAGCTGTTTTTT.